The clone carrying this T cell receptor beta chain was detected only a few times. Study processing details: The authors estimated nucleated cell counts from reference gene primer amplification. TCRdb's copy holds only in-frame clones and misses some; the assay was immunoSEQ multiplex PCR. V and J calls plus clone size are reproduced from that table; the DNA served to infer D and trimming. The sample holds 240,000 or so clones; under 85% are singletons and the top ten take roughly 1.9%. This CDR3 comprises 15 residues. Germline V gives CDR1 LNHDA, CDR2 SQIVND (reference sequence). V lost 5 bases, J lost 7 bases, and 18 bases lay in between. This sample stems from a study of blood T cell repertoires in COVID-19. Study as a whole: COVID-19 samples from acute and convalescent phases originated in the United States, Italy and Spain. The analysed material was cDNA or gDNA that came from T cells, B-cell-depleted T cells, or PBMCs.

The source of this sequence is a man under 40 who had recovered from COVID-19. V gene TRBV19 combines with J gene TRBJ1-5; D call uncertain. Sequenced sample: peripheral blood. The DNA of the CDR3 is TGTGCCAGTAGTTTACTGAGGGCCTCTGGGCAGCCCCAGCATTTT. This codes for CASSLLRASGQPQHF. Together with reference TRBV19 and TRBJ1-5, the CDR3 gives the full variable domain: DGGITQSPKYLFRKEGQNVTLSCEQNLNHDAMYWYRQDPGQGLRLIYYSQIVNDFQKGDIAEGYSVSREKKESFPLTVTSAQKNPTAFYLCASSLLRASGQPQHFGDGTRLSIL.